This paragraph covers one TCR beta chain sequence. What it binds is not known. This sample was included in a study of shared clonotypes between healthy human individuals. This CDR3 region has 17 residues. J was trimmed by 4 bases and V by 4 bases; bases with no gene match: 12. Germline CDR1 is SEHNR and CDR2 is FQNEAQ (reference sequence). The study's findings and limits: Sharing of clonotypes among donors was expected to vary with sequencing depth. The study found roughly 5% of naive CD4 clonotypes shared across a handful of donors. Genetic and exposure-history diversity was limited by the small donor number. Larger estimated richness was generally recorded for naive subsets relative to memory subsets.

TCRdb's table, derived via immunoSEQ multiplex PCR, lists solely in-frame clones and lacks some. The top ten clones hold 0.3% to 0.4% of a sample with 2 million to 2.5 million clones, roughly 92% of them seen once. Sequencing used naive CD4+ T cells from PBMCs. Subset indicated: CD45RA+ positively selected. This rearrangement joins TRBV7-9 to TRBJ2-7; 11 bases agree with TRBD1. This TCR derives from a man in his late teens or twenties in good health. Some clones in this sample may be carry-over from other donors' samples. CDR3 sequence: CASSSRTGGIIGYEQYF. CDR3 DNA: TGTGCCAGCAGCTCGCGGACAGGGGGCATAATAGGATACGAGCAGTACTTC.